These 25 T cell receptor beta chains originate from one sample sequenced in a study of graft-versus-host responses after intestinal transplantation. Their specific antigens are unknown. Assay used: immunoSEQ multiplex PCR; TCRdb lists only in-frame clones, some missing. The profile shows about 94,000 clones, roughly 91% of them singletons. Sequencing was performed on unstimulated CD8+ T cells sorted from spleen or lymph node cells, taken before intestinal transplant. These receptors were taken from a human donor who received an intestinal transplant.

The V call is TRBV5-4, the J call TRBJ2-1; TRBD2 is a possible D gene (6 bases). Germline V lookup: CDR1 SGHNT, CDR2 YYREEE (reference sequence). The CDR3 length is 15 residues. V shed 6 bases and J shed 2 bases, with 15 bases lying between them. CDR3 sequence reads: CASNNRDLPYNEQFF. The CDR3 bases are TGTGCCAGCAACAACCGGGACTTACCCTACAATGAGCAGTTCTTC. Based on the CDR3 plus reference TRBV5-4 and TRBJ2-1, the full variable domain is ETGVTQSPTHLIKTRGQQVTLRCSSQSGHNTVSWYQQALGQGPQFIFQYYREEENGRGNFPPRFSGLQFPNYSSELNVNALELDDSALYLCASNNRDLPYNEQFFGPGTRLTVL.

The DNA of the CDR3 is TGTGCTAGTGGTTTCATACAGGGTACTGGGGCCAACGTCCTGACTTTC. This codes for CASGFIQGTGANVLTF. V usage is TRBV12-5 and J usage is TRBJ2-6; weak D call: TRBD1 (6 bases). Germline assignment: CDR1 LGHNT and CDR2 FRNRAP. The CDR3 is made up of 16 amino acids. V dropped 3 bases and J dropped 2 bases, with 11 bases sitting between them.

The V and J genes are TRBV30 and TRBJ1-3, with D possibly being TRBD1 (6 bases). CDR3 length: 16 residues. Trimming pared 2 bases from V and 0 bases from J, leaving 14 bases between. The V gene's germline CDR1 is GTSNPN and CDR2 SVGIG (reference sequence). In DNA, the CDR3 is TGTGCCTGGAGTATCTCCGGGACAAACTCTGGAAACACCATATATTTT. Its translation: CAWSISGTNSGNTIYF.

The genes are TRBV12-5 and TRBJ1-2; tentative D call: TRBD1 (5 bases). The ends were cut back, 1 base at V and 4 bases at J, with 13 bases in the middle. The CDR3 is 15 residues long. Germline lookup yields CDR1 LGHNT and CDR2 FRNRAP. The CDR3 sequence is CASGLGDLLLYGYTF. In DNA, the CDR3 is TGTGCTAGTGGTTTGGGGGACTTGCTGCTCTATGGCTACACCTTC.

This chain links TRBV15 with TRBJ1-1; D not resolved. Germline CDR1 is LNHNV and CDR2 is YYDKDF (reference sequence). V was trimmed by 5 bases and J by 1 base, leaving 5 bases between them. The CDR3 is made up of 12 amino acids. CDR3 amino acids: CATSRENTEAFF. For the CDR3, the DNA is TGTGCCACCAGCCGGGAGAACACTGAAGCTTTCTTT.

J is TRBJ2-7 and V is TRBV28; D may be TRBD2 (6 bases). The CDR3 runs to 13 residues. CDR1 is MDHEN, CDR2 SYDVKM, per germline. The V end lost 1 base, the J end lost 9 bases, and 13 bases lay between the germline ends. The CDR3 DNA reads TGTGCCAGCAGTTTATTACTAGCCCACGGGCAGTACTTC. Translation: CASSLLLAHGQYF.

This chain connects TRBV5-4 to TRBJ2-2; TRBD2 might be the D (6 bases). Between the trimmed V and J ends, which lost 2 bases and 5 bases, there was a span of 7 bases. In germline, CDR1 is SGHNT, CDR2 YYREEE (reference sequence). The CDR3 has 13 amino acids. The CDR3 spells CASSFGGTGELFF. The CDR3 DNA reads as TGTGCCAGCAGCTTTGGAGGGACCGGGGAGCTGTTTTTT.

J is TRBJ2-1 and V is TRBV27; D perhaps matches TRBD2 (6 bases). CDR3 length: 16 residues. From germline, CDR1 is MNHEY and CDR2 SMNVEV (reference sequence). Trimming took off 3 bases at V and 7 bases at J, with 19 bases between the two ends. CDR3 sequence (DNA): TGTGCCAGCAGTTTTGATATCGGGGGAGCGCGGAATGAGCAGTTCTTC. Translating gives CASSFDIGGARNEQFF.

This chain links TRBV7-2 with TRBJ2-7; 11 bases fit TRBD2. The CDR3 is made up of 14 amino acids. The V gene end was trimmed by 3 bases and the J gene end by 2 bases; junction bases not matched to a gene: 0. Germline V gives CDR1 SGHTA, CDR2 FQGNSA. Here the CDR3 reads CASSLTSGAYEQYF. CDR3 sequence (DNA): TGTGCCAGCAGCTTGACTAGCGGGGCCTACGAGCAGTACTTC. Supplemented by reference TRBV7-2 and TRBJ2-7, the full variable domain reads GAGVSQSPSNKVTEKGKDVELRCDPISGHTALYWYRQSLGQGLEFLIYFQGNSAPDKSGLPSDRFSAERTGGSVSTLTIQRTQQEDSAVYLCASSLTSGAYEQYFGPGTRLTVT.

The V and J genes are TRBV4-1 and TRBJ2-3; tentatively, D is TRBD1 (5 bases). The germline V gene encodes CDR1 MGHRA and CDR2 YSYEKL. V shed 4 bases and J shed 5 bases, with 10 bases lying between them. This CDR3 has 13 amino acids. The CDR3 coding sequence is TGCGCCAGCAGCCCTATAACAGGAGATACGCAGTATTTT. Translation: CASSPITGDTQYF.

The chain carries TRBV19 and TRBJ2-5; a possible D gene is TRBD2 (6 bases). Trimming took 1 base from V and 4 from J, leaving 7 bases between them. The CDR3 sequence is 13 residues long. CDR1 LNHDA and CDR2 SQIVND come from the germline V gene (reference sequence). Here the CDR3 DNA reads TGTGCCAGTAGTATAGGAGCGGGAGAGACCCAGTACTTC. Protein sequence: CASSIGAGETQYF.

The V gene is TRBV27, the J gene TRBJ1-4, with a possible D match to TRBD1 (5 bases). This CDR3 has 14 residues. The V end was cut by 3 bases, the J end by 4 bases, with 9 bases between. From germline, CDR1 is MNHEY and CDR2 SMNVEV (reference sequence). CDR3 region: CASSFGGNNEKLFF. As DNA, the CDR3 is TGTGCCAGCAGTTTTGGGGGGAATAATGAAAAACTGTTTTTT.

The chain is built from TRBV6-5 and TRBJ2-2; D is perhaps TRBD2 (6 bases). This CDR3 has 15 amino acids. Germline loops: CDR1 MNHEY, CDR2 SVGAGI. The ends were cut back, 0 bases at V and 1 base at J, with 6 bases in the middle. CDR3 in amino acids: CASSYSTRNTGELFF. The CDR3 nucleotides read TGTGCCAGCAGTTACTCGACTAGGAACACCGGGGAGCTGTTTTTT.

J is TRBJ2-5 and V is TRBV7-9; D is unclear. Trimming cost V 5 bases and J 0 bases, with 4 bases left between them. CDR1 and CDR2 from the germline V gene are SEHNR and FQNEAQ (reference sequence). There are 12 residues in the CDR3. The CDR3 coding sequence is TGTGCCAGCAGCCCGTACCAAGAGACCCAGTACTTC. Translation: CASSPYQETQYF. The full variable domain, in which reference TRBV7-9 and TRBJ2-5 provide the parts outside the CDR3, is DTGVSQNPRHKITKRGQNVTFRCDPISEHNRLYWYRQTLGQGPEFLTYFQNEAQLEKSRLLSDRFSAERPKGSFSTLEIQRTEQGDSAMYLCASSPYQETQYFGPGTRLLVL.

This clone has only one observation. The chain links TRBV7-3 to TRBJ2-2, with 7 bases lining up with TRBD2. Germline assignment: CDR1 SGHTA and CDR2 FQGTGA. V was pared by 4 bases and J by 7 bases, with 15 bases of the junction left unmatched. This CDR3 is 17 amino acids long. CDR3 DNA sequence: TGTGCCAGCAGCTCCAACACTCCGACTAGCTCAGGCGGGGAGCTGTTTTTT. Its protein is CASSSNTPTSSGGELFF.

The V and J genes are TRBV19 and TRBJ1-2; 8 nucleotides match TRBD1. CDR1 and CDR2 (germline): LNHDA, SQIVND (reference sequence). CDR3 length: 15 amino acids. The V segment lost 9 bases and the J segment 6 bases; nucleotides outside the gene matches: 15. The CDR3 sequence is CASGTGTDLWNGYTF. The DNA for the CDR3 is TGTGCCAGCGGGACAGGCACAGACTTGTGGAATGGCTACACCTTC.

The CDR3 sequence: CASSPIPRNEKLFF. In DNA, the CDR3 is TGCGCCAGCAGCCCTATCCCCCGTAATGAAAAACTGTTTTTT. The chain couples TRBV4-1 to TRBJ1-4; D remains unclear. V gave up 4 bases and J gave up 4 bases, with 10 bases separating them. CDR1 and CDR2 (germline): MGHRA, YSYEKL. There are 14 residues in the CDR3.

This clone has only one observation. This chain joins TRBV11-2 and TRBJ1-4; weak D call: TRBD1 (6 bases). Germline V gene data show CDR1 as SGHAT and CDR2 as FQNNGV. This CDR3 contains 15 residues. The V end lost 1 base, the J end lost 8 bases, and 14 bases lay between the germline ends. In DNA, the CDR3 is TGTGCCAGCAGCTTAGGGGCAGGGGCTGGGGAAAAACTGTTTTTT. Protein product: CASSLGAGAGEKLFF.

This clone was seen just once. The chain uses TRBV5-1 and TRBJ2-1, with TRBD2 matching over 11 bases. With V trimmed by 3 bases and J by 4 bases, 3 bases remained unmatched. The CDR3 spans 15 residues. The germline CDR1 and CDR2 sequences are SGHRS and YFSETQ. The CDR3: CASSSLAGGYNEQFF. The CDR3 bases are TGCGCCAGCAGCTCTCTAGCGGGAGGTTACAATGAGCAGTTCTTC.

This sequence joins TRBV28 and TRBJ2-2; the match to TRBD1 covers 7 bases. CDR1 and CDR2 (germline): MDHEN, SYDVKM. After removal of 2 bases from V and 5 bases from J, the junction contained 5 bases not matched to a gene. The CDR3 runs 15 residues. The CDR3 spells CASSLKGARTGELFF. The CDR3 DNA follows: TGTGCCAGCAGTTTAAAGGGGGCTCGGACCGGGGAGCTGTTTTTT.

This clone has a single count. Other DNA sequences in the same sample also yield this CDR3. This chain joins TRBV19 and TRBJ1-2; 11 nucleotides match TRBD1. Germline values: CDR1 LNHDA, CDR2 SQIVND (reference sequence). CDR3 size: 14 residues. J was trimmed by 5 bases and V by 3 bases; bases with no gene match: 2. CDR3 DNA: TGTGCCAGTAGTATCGGGACAGGGGGTTATGGCTACACCTTC. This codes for CASSIGTGGYGYTF.

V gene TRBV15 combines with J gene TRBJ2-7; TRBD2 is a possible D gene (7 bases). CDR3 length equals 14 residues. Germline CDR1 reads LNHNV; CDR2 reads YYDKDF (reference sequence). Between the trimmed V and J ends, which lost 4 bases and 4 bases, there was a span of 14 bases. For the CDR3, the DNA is TGTGCCACCAGCATTCGGGGGGCAGCTTACGAGCAGTACTTC. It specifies CATSIRGAAYEQYF.

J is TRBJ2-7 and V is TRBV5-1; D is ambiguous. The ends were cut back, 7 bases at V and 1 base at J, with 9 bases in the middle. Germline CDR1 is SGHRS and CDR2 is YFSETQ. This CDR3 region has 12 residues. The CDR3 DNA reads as TGCGCCAGCGGTAAGACATCCTACGAGCAGTACTTC. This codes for CASGKTSYEQYF. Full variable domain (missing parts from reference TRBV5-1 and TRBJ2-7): KAGVTQTPRYLIKTRGQQVTLSCSPISGHRSVSWYQQTPGQGLQFLFEYFSETQRNKGNFPGRFSGRQFSNSRSEMNVSTLELGDSALYLCASGKTSYEQYFGPGTRLTVT.

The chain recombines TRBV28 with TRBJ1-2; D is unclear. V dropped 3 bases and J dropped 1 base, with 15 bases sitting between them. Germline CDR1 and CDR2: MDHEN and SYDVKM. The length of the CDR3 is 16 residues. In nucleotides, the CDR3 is TGTGCCAGCAGTTTCGGAGTATGGTCAGATAACTATGGCTACACCTTC. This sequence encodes CASSFGVWSDNYGYTF.

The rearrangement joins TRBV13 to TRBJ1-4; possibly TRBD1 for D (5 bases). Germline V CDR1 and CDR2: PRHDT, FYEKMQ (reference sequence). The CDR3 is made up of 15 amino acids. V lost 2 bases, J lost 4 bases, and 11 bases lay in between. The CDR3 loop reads CASSLMATVNEKLFF. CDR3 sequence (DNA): TGTGCCAGCAGCTTAATGGCGACAGTTAATGAAAAACTGTTTTTT.